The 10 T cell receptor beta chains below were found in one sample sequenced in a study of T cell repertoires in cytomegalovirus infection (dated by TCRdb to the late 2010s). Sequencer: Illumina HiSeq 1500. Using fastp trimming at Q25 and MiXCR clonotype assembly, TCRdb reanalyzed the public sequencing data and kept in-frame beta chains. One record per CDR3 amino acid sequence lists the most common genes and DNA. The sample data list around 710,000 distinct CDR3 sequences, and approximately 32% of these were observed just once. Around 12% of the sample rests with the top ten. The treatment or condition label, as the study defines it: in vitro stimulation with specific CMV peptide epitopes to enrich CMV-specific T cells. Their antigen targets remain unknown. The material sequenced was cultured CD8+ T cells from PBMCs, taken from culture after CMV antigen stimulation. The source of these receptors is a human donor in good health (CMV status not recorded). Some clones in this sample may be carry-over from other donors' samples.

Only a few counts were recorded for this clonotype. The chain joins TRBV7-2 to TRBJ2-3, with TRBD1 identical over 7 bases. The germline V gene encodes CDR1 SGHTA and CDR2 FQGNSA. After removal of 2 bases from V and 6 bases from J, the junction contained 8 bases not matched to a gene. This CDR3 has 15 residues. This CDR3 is CASSLTTGAGDTQYF. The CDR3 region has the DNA TGTGCCAGCAGCTTAACTACAGGGGCAGGGGATACGCAGTATTTT.

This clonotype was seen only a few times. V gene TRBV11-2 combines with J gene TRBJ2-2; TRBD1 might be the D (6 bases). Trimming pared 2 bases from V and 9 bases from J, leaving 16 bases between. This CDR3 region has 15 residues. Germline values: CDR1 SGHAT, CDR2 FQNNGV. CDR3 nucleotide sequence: TGTGCCAGCAGCTTACAGGGGAGAATCTTCAGGGAGCTGTTTTTT. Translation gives CASSLQGRIFRELFF. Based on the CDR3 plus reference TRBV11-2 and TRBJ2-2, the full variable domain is EAGVAQSPRYKIIEKRQSVAFWCNPISGHATLYWYQQILGQGPKLLIQFQNNGVVDDSQLPKDRFSAERLKGVDSTLKIQPAKLEDSAVYLCASSLQGRIFRELFFGEGSRLTVL.

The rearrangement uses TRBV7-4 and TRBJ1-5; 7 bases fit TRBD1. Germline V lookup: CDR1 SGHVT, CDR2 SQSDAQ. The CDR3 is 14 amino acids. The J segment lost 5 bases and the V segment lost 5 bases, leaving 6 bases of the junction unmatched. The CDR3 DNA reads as TGTGCCAGCAGCAAAGGGGGCTCGGATCAGCCCCAGCATTTT. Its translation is CASSKGGSDQPQHF.

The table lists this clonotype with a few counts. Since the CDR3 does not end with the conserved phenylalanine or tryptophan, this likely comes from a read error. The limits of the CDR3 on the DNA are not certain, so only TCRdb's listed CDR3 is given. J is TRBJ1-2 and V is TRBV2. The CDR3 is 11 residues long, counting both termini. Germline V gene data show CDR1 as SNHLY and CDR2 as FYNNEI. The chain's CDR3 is CASRDYGYTFD.

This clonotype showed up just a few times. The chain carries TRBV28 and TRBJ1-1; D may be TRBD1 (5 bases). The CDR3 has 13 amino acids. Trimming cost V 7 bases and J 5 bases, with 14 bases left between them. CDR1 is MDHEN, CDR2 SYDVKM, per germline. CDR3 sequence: CASNGGRGTEAFF. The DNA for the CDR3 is TGTGCCAGCAATGGAGGGAGGGGAACTGAAGCTTTCTTT.

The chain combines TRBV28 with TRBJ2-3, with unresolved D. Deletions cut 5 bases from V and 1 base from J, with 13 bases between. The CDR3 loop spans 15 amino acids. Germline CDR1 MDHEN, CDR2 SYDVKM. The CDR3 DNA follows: TGTGCCAGCAGTGTCCAGACTTTGGGCACAGATACGCAGTATTTT. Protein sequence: CASSVQTLGTDTQYF.

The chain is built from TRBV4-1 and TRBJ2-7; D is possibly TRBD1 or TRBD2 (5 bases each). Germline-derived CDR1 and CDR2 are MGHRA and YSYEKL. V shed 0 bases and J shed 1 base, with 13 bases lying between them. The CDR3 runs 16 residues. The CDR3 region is CASSQDQAGTSYEQYF. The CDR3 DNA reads TGCGCCAGCAGCCAAGATCAGGCAGGGACGTCCTACGAGCAGTACTTC.

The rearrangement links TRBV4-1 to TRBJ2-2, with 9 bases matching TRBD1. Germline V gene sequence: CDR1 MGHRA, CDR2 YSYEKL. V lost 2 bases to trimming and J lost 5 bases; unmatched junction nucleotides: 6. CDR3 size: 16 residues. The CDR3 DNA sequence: TGCGCCAGCAGCCAACAAACAGGGGGCGGGACCGGGGAGCTGTTTTTT. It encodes CASSQQTGGGTGELFF.

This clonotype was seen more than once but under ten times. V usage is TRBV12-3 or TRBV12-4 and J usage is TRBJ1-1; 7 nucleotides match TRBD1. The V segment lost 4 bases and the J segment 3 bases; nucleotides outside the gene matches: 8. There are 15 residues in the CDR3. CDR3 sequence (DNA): TGTGCCAGCAGTTACCCAGGACAGGCATACACTGAAGCTTTCTTT. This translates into CASSYPGQAYTEAFF.

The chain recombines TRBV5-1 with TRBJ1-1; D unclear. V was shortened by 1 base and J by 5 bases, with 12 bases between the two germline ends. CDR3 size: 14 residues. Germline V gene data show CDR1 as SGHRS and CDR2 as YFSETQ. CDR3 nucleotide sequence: TGCGCCAGCAGCTTGATTGATATGGTGACTGAAGCTTTCTTT. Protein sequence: CASSLIDMVTEAFF. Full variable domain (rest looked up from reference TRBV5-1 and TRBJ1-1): KAGVTQTPRYLIKTRGQQVTLSCSPISGHRSVSWYQQTPGQGLQFLFEYFSETQRNKGNFPGRFSGRQFSNSRSEMNVSTLELGDSALYLCASSLIDMVTEAFFGQGTRLTVV.